The 18 T cell receptor beta chains given below trace back to one sample, sequenced in a study of blood T cells in healthy people across ages. Alongside a J-beta primer mix, a sample-barcoded 5' primer served in a second PCR lasting 7 to 11 cycles. Via MiXCR, TCRdb re-called the 5' RACE reads, giving one row per CDR3 protein. The repertoire has 1 million to 1.2 million distinct CDR3 sequences, 35% to 40% of them found once; the top ten carry around 13%. Sequencing was performed on blood. These receptors originate from a young man in good health.

This clonotype was seen ten or more times. This chain connects TRBV9 to TRBJ2-3; 10 positions agree with TRBD2. This CDR3 region has 16 residues. Trimming at V came to 4 bases and at J to 1 base, leaving 6 bases not matched to a gene. The V gene's germline CDR1 is SGDLS and CDR2 YYNGEE. The CDR3 coding sequence is TGTGCCAGCAGCCCCCCTAGCGGGGGAGGCACAGATACGCAGTATTTT. Protein: CASSPPSGGGTDTQYF.

The genes are TRBV4-3 and TRBJ1-1; tentative D call: TRBD1 (6 bases). V lost 1 base, J lost 0 bases, and 9 bases lay in between. This CDR3 spans 15 amino acids. CDR1 and CDR2 (germline): LGHNA, YSLEER. CDR3 sequence: CASSQGGGMNTEAFF. As DNA, the CDR3 is TGCGCCAGCAGCCAAGGAGGGGGGATGAACACTGAAGCTTTCTTT.

With regard to this clonotype: A read error may account for a junction end that differs from germline. This rearrangement joins TRBV4-1 to TRBJ2-2; D perhaps matches TRBD1 (5 bases). In germline, CDR1 is MGHRA, CDR2 YSYEKL. CDR3 length: 16 residues. This chain's CDR3 is CAGSQEEGHQTGELFF. CDR3 DNA sequence: TGCGCCGGCAGCCAAGAAGAAGGACACCAAACCGGGGAGCTGTTTTTT.

Concerning this clonotype itself: This may come from a read error, since a much larger clone is one base off. This chain connects TRBV5-6 to TRBJ1-1; tentatively, D is TRBD1 (5 bases). V shed 6 bases and J shed 1 base, with 10 bases lying between them. There are 13 residues in the CDR3. The germline CDR1 and CDR2 sequences are SGHDT and YYEEEE. In nucleotides, the CDR3 is TGTGCCAGCACCGTGACAGCGAACACTGAAGCTTTCTTT. As protein: CASTVTANTEAFF.

V gene TRBV27 combines with J gene TRBJ1-5; TRBD1 matches at 11 bases. The CDR3 is 14 amino acids. Per the germline V gene, CDR1 is MNHEY and CDR2 is SMNVEV (reference sequence). V trimming: 4 bases; J trimming: 9 bases; junction bases outside the gene matches: 5. The CDR3, as DNA: TGTGCCAGCAGTTGGACAGGGGGCCTCCGGCCCCAGCATTTT. It is translated as CASSWTGGLRPQHF.

The V and J genes are TRBV11-2 and TRBJ2-1, with 8 bases that match TRBD2. The CDR3 runs to 18 residues. CDR1 and CDR2 (germline): SGHAT, FQNNGV. The V and J ends lost 1 base and 8 bases, in that order; junction bases with no gene match: 16. This chain's CDR3 is CASSLGHIGGVQDDEQFF. Here the CDR3 DNA reads TGTGCCAGCAGCTTAGGTCATATCGGGGGGGTGCAAGACGATGAGCAGTTCTTC.

This clonotype appeared many times. V gene TRBV4-3 combines with J gene TRBJ1-2; D not certain. The CDR3 loop spans 17 amino acids. The V gene's germline CDR1 is LGHNA and CDR2 YSLEER. V was pared by 0 bases and J by 4 bases, with 18 bases between. The CDR3 DNA reads as TGCGCCAGCAGCCAAGAAGGTGGGCAGTCCGCGTTCTATGGCTACACCTTC. Encoded protein: CASSQEGGQSAFYGYTF.

V gene TRBV20-1 combines with J gene TRBJ1-1; D may be TRBD1 (5 bases). Trimming took off 5 bases at V and 0 bases at J, with 13 bases between the two ends. The CDR3 consists of 14 residues. CDR1 and CDR2 from the germline V gene are DFQATT and SNEGSKA (reference sequence). The CDR3, as DNA: TGCAGTGCTCGCCAGACAGCCGTGAACACTGAAGCTTTCTTT. Its translation: CSARQTAVNTEAFF.

The V gene is TRBV20-1, the J gene TRBJ2-7; 8 bases fit TRBD1. V lost 0 bases and J lost 4; bases outside the gene matches: 5. CDR3 length equals 14 residues. Germline values: CDR1 DFQATT, CDR2 SNEGSKA (reference sequence). CDR3 coding DNA: TGCAGTGCTAGAGATCCCAGGGGGCAATACGAGCAGTACTTC. It is translated as CSARDPRGQYEQYF.

This clonotype appeared a few times. The chain is built from TRBV4-1 and TRBJ1-2; D may be TRBD1 (5 bases). Trimming removed 1 base at V and 6 bases at J, with 18 bases between. This CDR3 region has 16 residues. Germline CDR1 MGHRA, CDR2 YSYEKL. CDR3 amino acids: CASSQARDSVGHGYTF. In nucleotides, the CDR3 is TGCGCCAGCAGCCAAGCCCGGGACTCCGTTGGCCATGGCTACACCTTC.

V gene TRBV19 combines with J gene TRBJ1-5; D not certain. V was cut by 5 bases and J by 0 bases, with 11 bases left in between. From germline, CDR1 is LNHDA and CDR2 SQIVND (reference sequence). The CDR3 is 15 amino acids. The CDR3 region is CASSGEQYSNQPQHF. The CDR3, as DNA: TGTGCCAGTAGTGGAGAGCAATATAGCAATCAGCCCCAGCATTTT.

The sample holds many counts of this clonotype. This chain uses TRBV6-4 with TRBJ2-3; TRBD1 agrees at 10 bases. The V gene's germline CDR1 is MRHNA and CDR2 SNTAGT. The V gene end was trimmed by 3 bases and the J gene end by 4 bases; junction bases not matched to a gene: 1. This CDR3 comprises 14 residues. CDR3 protein: CASSEGTGADTQYF. The CDR3 DNA sequence: TGTGCCAGCAGTGAAGGGACAGGGGCAGATACGCAGTATTTT.

A few counts support this clonotype. Here the CDR3 reads CASSQSEETQYF. CDR3 DNA sequence: TGTGCCAGCAGTCAAAGCGAAGAGACCCAGTACTTC. The rearrangement joins TRBV6-6 to TRBJ2-5; D gene uncertain. The CDR3 consists of 12 residues. V lost 5 bases and J 3 bases, leaving 7 bases between the germline ends. The V gene's germline CDR1 is MNHNY and CDR2 SVGAGI (reference sequence).

This clonotype was observed a handful of times. J is TRBJ1-6 and V is TRBV4-1; TRBD1 agrees at 8 bases. The CDR3 extends over 16 amino acids. V was pared by 1 base and J by 9 bases, with 8 bases of the junction left unmatched. Germline V gives CDR1 MGHRA, CDR2 YSYEKL. The CDR3 region is CASSQGQGAHGSPLHF. DNA of the CDR3: TGCGCCAGCAGCCAAGGCCAGGGGGCGCATGGTTCACCCCTCCACTTT.

As for this clonotype: The junction and the germline gene differ at one end; a read error may be behind it. V gene TRBV7-2 combines with J gene TRBJ1-5; TRBD1 might be the D (6 bases). Germline CDR1 and CDR2: SGHTA and FQGNSA. The CDR3 loop spans 14 amino acids. CDR3 loop: CVSSVQGGNQPQHF. DNA of the CDR3: TGTGTCAGCAGCGTACAGGGCGGCAATCAGCCCCAGCATTTT. The full variable domain, with the rest looked up from reference TRBV7-2 and TRBJ1-5, is GAGVSQSPSNKVTEKGKDVELRCDPISGHTALYWYRQSLGQGLEFLIYFQGNSAPDKSGLPSDRFSAERTGGSVSTLTIQRTQQEDSAVYLCVSSVQGGNQPQHFGDGTRLSIL.

This clonotype was detected a few times. The genes are TRBV5-1 and TRBJ2-5; 9 bases align to TRBD2. The CDR3 spans 15 residues. Losses at the gene ends were 4 bases for V and 5 bases for J; bases not matched to a gene: 9. Germline lookup yields CDR1 SGHRS and CDR2 YFSETQ. The CDR3 region is CASSGTGLAEETQYF. The CDR3 DNA reads as TGCGCCAGCAGCGGGACGGGACTAGCCGAGGAGACCCAGTACTTC.

V gene TRBV7-9 combines with J gene TRBJ2-4, with D possibly matching TRBD2 (5 bases). The CDR3 length is 16 residues. Trimming removed 5 bases at V and 4 bases at J, with 18 bases between. Per the germline V gene, CDR1 is SEHNR and CDR2 is FQNEAQ (reference sequence). In nucleotides, the CDR3 is TGTGCCAGCAGCCCCGAAAGTAGCGTAAGGAAAAACATTCAGTACTTC. Translating it yields CASSPESSVRKNIQYF.

The gene calls are TRBV24-1 and TRBJ2-1; D gene ambiguous. Trimming stripped 4 bases from V and 6 bases from J, with 9 bases between. CDR3 length: 13 amino acids. CDR1 is KGHDR and CDR2 is SFDVKD in the germline V gene. The CDR3 coding sequence is TGTGCCACCAGTGACCCCGAACGCAATGAGCAGTTCTTC. This gives the protein CATSDPERNEQFF.